This T cell receptor beta chain comes out of a study of cytomegalovirus exposure and HLA in healthy donors. On the study more broadly: Unique TCRs numbering around 85 million, obtained from HLA-typed donors, made up an early data release. Points from the study as a whole: The classifier reportedly diagnosed cytomegalovirus status with high specificity and sensitivity.

Points on this clone: Its antigen is not identified.

Germline CDR1 reads MGHRA; CDR2 reads YSYEKL. The CDR3 has 16 residues. V was clipped by 0 bases and J by 0 bases, with 11 bases between them. PCR involved 60 Vbeta and 13 Jbeta primers. The method was immunoSEQ multiplex PCR; TCRdb's version includes in-frame clones alone and lacks a portion of them. The sample consists of about 140,000 clones, 79% of them appearing once. The sequence came from a man aged 18-30 years in good health and CMV-seronegative. The rearrangement links TRBV4-1 to TRBJ1-1; D uncertain. Sequenced material: PBMCs. The CDR3 region is CASSQDRGFLNTEAFF. The CDR3 DNA sequence: TGCGCCAGCAGCCAAGACCGCGGGTTTTTGAACACTGAAGCTTTCTTT.